What follows is one T cell receptor (beta chain) and its context. The data were obtained in a study of T cells in Graves' hyperthyroidism and ophthalmopathy. Study in general: At the time of initial diagnosis and before any treatment, peripheral blood was collected.

This CDR3 is 14 amino acids long. V gave up 2 bases and J gave up 8 bases; unmatched junction bases: 6. Germline CDR1 is SGHRS and CDR2 is YFSETQ. RNA transcripts yielded amplified TCR beta CDR3 regions. With the HTBI primer set, the TCR CDR3 went through a first round of RT-PCR. TCRdb redid the calling of the multiplex PCR reads with MiXCR, one entry per CDR3 protein. The sample consists of fewer than 750,000 distinct CDR3 sequences, 14% of them appearing once. For ophthalmopathy patients, the Clinical Activity Score was at least 3 and the NOSPECS grade at least 4; duration was under 3 months. Clinicians diagnosed patients from clinical symptoms, serum thyroxine and TRAb, thyroid ultrasound and orbital computed tomography.

The receptor comes from a woman aged 45-59 years with Graves' ophthalmopathy. The specimen sequenced was blood. This chain connects TRBV5-1 to TRBJ1-2; the match to TRBD1 covers 10 bases. CDR3 nucleotide sequence: TGCGCCAGCAGCTTCGACAGGGGGCCCAGGGGCTACACCTTC. It encodes CASSFDRGPRGYTF. Filled out from reference TRBV5-1 and TRBJ1-2, the complete variable domain reads KAGVTQTPRYLIKTRGQQVTLSCSPISGHRSVSWYQQTPGQGLQFLFEYFSETQRNKGNFPGRFSGRQFSNSRSEMNVSTLELGDSALYLCASSFDRGPRGYTFGSGTRLTVV.